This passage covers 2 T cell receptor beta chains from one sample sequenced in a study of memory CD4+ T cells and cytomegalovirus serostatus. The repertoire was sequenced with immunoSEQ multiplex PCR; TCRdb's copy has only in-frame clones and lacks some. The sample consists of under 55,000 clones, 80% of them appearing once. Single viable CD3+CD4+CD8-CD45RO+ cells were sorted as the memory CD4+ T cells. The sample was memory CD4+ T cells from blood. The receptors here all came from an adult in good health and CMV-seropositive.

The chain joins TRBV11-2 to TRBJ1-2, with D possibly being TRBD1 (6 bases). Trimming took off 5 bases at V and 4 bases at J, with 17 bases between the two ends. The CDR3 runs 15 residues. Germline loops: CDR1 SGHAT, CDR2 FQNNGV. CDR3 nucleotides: TGTGCCAGCAGCCCCCAGGGGATGGTGAGCTATGGCTACACCTTC. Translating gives CASSPQGMVSYGYTF.

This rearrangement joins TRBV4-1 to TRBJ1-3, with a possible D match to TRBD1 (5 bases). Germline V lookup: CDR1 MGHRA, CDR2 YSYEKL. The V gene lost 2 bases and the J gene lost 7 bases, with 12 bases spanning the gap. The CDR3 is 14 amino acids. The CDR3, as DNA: TGCGCCAGCAGCCAATTCAGGGCCGGGAACACCATATATTTT. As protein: CASSQFRAGNTIYF.